This T cell receptor beta chain came from a study of cytomegalovirus exposure and HLA in healthy donors. General study points: A later analysis reported that several of the most significant clusters appeared to be linked to common viral pathogens, among them Epstein-Barr virus. Later analysis identified a missense DCLRE1C variant that was linked to TCR beta V- and J-gene trimming. Presence/absence analysis assumed near-uniform sequencing depth across donors.

The CDR3 covers 16 residues. The trim removed 4 bases at V and 2 bases at J, leaving 9 bases unmatched. Germline CDR1 is SGHTS and CDR2 is YDEGEE. As concerns this clone: What it binds is unknown.

PCR employed 60 Vbeta and 13 Jbeta primers. Clones were sequenced by immunoSEQ multiplex PCR, and TCRdb holds only the in-frame ones, with some missing. The data contain over 100,000 clones, approximately 72% of them seen just once; the ten biggest clones take up less than 2%. The chain uses TRBV5-8 and TRBJ2-7, with 10 positions matching TRBD1. Sequenced: PBMCs. The receptor comes from a man aged 18 to 30 in good health and CMV-seronegative. The CDR3 protein is CASSTHPGTGAYEQYF. The CDR3 bases are TGTGCCAGCAGCACTCACCCCGGGACAGGGGCCTACGAGCAGTACTTC. Full variable domain (remainder filled in from reference TRBV5-8 and TRBJ2-7): EAGVTQSPTHLIKTRGQQATLRCSPISGHTSVYWYQQALGLGLQFLLWYDEGEERNRGNFPPRFSGRQFPNYSSELNVNALELEDSALYLCASSTHPGTGAYEQYFGPGTRLTVT.